Following are 13 T cell receptor beta chains from one sample sequenced in a study of human CD8 memory T cell subsets. TCR beta was sequenced from UMI-tagged 5' RACE libraries. TCRdb reworked the 5' RACE reads into one entry per CDR3 protein, no DNA. The sample includes more than 8,000 distinct CDR3 sequences. Sequencing used CD8+ T cells from PBMCs. The receptors here all came from a human donor in good health.

The chain has TRBV6-2 or TRBV6-3 and TRBJ2-7. Germline loops: CDR1 MNHEY, CDR2 SVGEGT. The CDR3 consists of 14 residues. CDR3 sequence reads: CASSYSHSKGEQYF.

The chain links TRBV19 to TRBJ1-1; without DNA, the TCRdb call of TRBD1 cannot be checked. Germline values: CDR1 LNHDA, CDR2 SQIVND (reference sequence). This CDR3 is built from 17 residues. This chain's CDR3 is CASSPTPGTGFATEAFF.

The V and J genes are TRBV29-1 and TRBJ1-1; the TCRdb D gene call, TRBD1, has no DNA to confirm it. The CDR3 sequence is 11 residues long. Germline CDR1 reads SQVTM; CDR2 reads ANQGSEA. CDR3 residues: CSVYRGTEAFF. The full variable domain, with the rest looked up from reference TRBV29-1 and TRBJ1-1, is SAVISQKPSRDICQRGTSLTIQCQVDSQVTMMFWYRQQPGQSLTLIATANQGSEATYESGFVIDKFPISRPNLTFSTLTVSNMSPEDSSIYLCSVYRGTEAFFGQGTRLTVV.

J is TRBJ2-5 and V is TRBV7-8; TCRdb proposes TRBD2, but this gene call is untestable without DNA. The CDR3 is made up of 17 amino acids. CDR1 SGHVS and CDR2 FQNEAQ come from the germline V gene. The CDR3 loop reads CASSLVQRERVQETQYF.

This rearrangement joins TRBV5-1 to TRBJ1-2. Germline assignment: CDR1 SGHRS and CDR2 YFSETQ. The CDR3 contains 13 residues. The CDR3 loop reads CASSLDDSYGYTF.

This clonotype registers medium-sized (0.01 to 0.1%) by frequency. The chain couples TRBV7-2 to TRBJ2-7; no DNA is available, so the TRBD2 call from TCRdb remains unchecked. This CDR3 comprises 15 residues. Germline V gene data show CDR1 as SGHTA and CDR2 as FQGNSA. CDR3 in amino acids: CASSFDSRKYYEQYF. The full variable domain, in which reference TRBV7-2 and TRBJ2-7 provide the parts outside the CDR3, is GAGVSQSPSNKVTEKGKDVELRCDPISGHTALYWYRQSLGQGLEFLIYFQGNSAPDKSGLPSDRFSAERTGGSVSTLTIQRTQQEDSAVYLCASSFDSRKYYEQYFGPGTRLTVT.

This clonotype registers medium-sized (0.01 to 0.1%) by frequency. The gene calls are TRBV20-1 and TRBJ1-1; TCRdb picks TRBD1, but there is no DNA to check that call. Looked up from germline, CDR1 is DFQATT and CDR2 is SNEGSKA (reference sequence). This CDR3 has 15 residues. CDR3 protein: CSARDPTGDNTEAFF.

The chain couples TRBV6-2 or TRBV6-3 to TRBJ2-1; with no DNA, the TCRdb D assignment of TRBD2 cannot be verified. CDR3 length: 15 amino acids. Looked up from germline, CDR1 is MNHEY and CDR2 is SVGEGT. The CDR3 spells CASSPHRLAGNEQFF.

The CDR3 sequence: CASSRQGEANYGYTF. This rearrangement joins TRBV25-1 to TRBJ1-2; the D call of TRBD1 rests on TCRdb alone, since no DNA is present to check it. Germline V lookup: CDR1 MGHDK, CDR2 SYGVNS. CDR3 length equals 15 residues.

The genes are TRBV9 and TRBJ1-2; TCRdb indicates TRBD1, and absent DNA this call remains unverified. CDR3 length: 16 residues. CDR1 and CDR2 (germline): SGDLS, YYNGEE. The chain's CDR3 is CASSPYTGTVNYGYTF.

The CDR3 loop is CASSSGRSSGANVLTF. The chain links TRBV7-9 to TRBJ2-6; there is no DNA to check the TCRdb D call of TRBD1. Germline CDR1 SEHNR, CDR2 FQNEAQ (reference sequence). This CDR3 spans 16 amino acids.

Here the CDR3 reads CASSTTGLASYEQYF. V is TRBV19 and J is TRBJ2-7; TCRdb's assignment of TRBD1 cannot be checked, as there is no DNA. CDR1 is LNHDA and CDR2 is SQIVND in the germline V gene (reference sequence). CDR3 length: 15 amino acids.

V and J are TRBV12-3 or TRBV12-4 and TRBJ1-2. The CDR3 runs 11 residues. The CDR3 here is CASSVGGGYTF.